This T cell receptor beta chain was documented in a study of cytomegalovirus exposure and HLA in healthy donors. General observations from the study: Specificity for CMV antigens was confirmed in vitro for three of the CMV-associated chains.

Only a few counts were recorded for this clone. Its antigen is currently unknown. PCR used 60 Vbeta primers and 13 Jbeta primers. The repertoire was sequenced with immunoSEQ multiplex PCR; TCRdb's copy has only in-frame clones and lacks some. The sample has under 200,000 clones; over 60% are singletons. This TCR came from a woman younger than 45 in good health and CMV-seronegative. The material sequenced was PBMCs.

The DNA of the CDR3 is TGTGCCTGGAGGCAGGGCCCTGAAGCTTTCTTT. Translation gives CAWRQGPEAFF. The rearrangement joins TRBV30 to TRBJ1-1; TRBD1 might be the D (5 bases). The CDR3 contains 11 residues. V lost 3 bases to trimming and J lost 6 bases, with 8 bases between them. Germline CDR1 is GTSNPN and CDR2 is SVGIG (reference sequence).